This T cell receptor beta chain came from a study of identical twins. This clonotype was seen a few times. From the 5' RACE reads, TCRdb called clonotypes with MiXCR, one entry per CDR3 protein. The sample records fewer than 650,000 distinct CDR3 sequences, 7% to 7.5% being singletons. V trimming: 8 bases; J trimming: 0 bases; junction bases outside the gene matches: 13. CDR1 is SNHLY and CDR2 is FYNNEI in the germline V gene. This CDR3 comprises 18 residues. The same sample was also studied in work on yellow fever vaccine responses in identical twins.

The genes are TRBV2 and TRBJ2-1; 10 bases map to TRBD2. The sequence came from a woman aged 18-29 years in good health. The sequencing input was PBMCs. The DNA for the CDR3 is TGTGCCAGCGATGCGGGACTAGCGTTATACCGCTCCTACAATGAGCAGTTCTTC. Protein: CASDAGLALYRSYNEQFF.